These 20 T cell receptor beta chains share one sample of origin, sequenced in a study of cytotoxic CD8 clonotypes in ibrutinib-treated CLL. Generated by immunoSEQ multiplex PCR, the TCRdb table keeps only in-frame clones and is missing some. The sample has 35,000 to 45,000 clones; roughly 50% are singletons. Material: PBMCs, obtained before ibrutinib treatment. The receptors were gathered from a human donor with chronic lymphocytic leukemia.

The CDR3 protein is CASSLRQGGGGTDTQYF. As DNA, the CDR3 is TGCGCCAGCAGCTTGAGGCAGGGCGGGGGAGGCACAGATACGCAGTATTTT. V usage is TRBV5-1 and J usage is TRBJ2-3, with TRBD2 identical over 7 bases. Trimming removed 1 base from V and 1 base from J; junction bases left unmatched: 9. The CDR3 is 17 amino acids. The V gene's germline CDR1 is SGHRS and CDR2 YFSETQ.

There are a few counts of this clone. J is TRBJ2-5 and V is TRBV5-8; D may be TRBD2 (5 bases). Germline assignment: CDR1 SGHTS and CDR2 YDEGEE. CDR3 length equals 16 residues. Deletions cut 4 bases from V and 5 bases from J, with 21 bases between. CDR3 in amino acids: CASSNGVRGDKETQYF. For the CDR3, the DNA is TGTGCCAGCAGCAATGGGGTTCGGGGTGATAAGGAGACCCAGTACTTC.

This chain links TRBV5-1 with TRBJ2-3; 7 nucleotides line up with TRBD1. Germline values: CDR1 SGHRS, CDR2 YFSETQ. Losses at the gene ends were 0 bases for V and 3 bases for J; bases not matched to a gene: 4. The CDR3 totals 15 residues. The CDR3 DNA reads as TGCGCCAGCAGCTTGGCGGGACAGCCAACAGATACGCAGTATTTT. It yields the protein CASSLAGQPTDTQYF.

The V and J genes are TRBV7-2 and TRBJ2-7; 13 positions match TRBD2. Germline V gives CDR1 SGHTA, CDR2 FQGNSA. This CDR3 contains 15 residues. Trimming took 5 bases from V and 4 from J; bases not matched to a gene: 5. Here the CDR3 DNA reads TGTGCCAGCAGCCTCTGGACTAGCGGGGGATACGAGCAGTACTTC. Translating gives CASSLWTSGGYEQYF.

J is TRBJ1-2 and V is TRBV27, with D maybe TRBD1 (5 bases). The ends were cut back, 5 bases at V and 1 base at J, with 17 bases in the middle. In germline, CDR1 is MNHEY, CDR2 SMNVEV (reference sequence). The length of the CDR3 is 16 residues. The CDR3 sequence is CASSSSGHLNNYGYTF. The CDR3 DNA reads as TGTGCCAGCAGTAGCTCCGGACACCTGAATAACTATGGCTACACCTTC.

The chain has TRBV11-3 and TRBJ2-3; 10 bases line up with TRBD2. The junction had 7 bases not matched to a gene; V was cut back by 1 base and J by 0 bases. The CDR3 runs 18 residues. Germline CDR1 and CDR2: SGHNT and YENEEA. The CDR3 DNA reads TGTGCCAGCAGCTTAGGCGTTGCACTAGCGGGGAGCACAGATACGCAGTATTTT. This sequence encodes CASSLGVALAGSTDTQYF.

The chain uses TRBV30 and TRBJ1-5; no clear D. The CDR3 is made up of 15 amino acids. Germline V gene data show CDR1 as GTSNPN and CDR2 as SVGIG (reference sequence). The ends were cut back, 1 base at V and 4 bases at J, with 14 bases in the middle. CDR3 in amino acids: CAWSALGGENQPQHF. Written as DNA, the CDR3 is TGTGCCTGGAGTGCGCTAGGCGGGGAAAATCAGCCCCAGCATTTT.

V gene TRBV5-1 combines with J gene TRBJ2-3, with 7 bases lining up with TRBD1. J lost 4 bases, V lost 4 bases, and 6 bases had no gene match. The CDR3 length is 14 residues. Germline values: CDR1 SGHRS, CDR2 YFSETQ. In DNA, the CDR3 is TGCGCCAGCAGCCTGACAGGGTGGGCAGATACGCAGTATTTT. This codes for CASSLTGWADTQYF.

In its sample, this clone was seen a few times. The V call is TRBV4-2, the J call TRBJ1-2; no reliable D call. The CDR3 has 12 residues. V was trimmed by 2 bases and J by 0 bases, leaving 1 base between them. The V gene's germline CDR1 is LGHNA and CDR2 YNFKEQ. As DNA, the CDR3 is TGTGCCAGCAGCCAAACTAACTATGGCTACACCTTC. It encodes CASSQTNYGYTF.

A few counts support this clone. V and J are TRBV7-3 and TRBJ2-2; D is possibly TRBD1 (6 bases). Germline V gene lookup returns CDR1 SGHTA and CDR2 FQGTGA. Trimming took off 3 bases at V and 8 bases at J, with 10 bases between the two ends. This CDR3 contains 13 residues. The CDR3, as DNA: TGTGCCAGCAGCTTCGAAGGACAGGGGGAGCTGTTTTTT. Amino acids: CASSFEGQGELFF.

As DNA, the CDR3 is TGTGCCAGCAGCCCCCGGGGTTCCAGGAACACTGAAGCTTTCTTT. Its protein product is CASSPRGSRNTEAFF. The chain is built from TRBV5-5 and TRBJ1-1; D is ambiguous. Germline V gene sequence: CDR1 SGHKS, CDR2 YYEKEE (reference sequence). V was clipped by 4 bases and J by 1 base, with 14 bases between them. The CDR3 consists of 15 residues.

There are a few counts of this clone. CDR3 nucleotide sequence: TGTGCCAGCAGTTACTCGATTGTCAGCAATCAGCCCCAGCATTTT. As protein: CASSYSIVSNQPQHF. The rearrangement uses TRBV6-5 and TRBJ1-5; D call uncertain. V lost 0 bases, J lost 1 base, and 7 bases lay in between. This CDR3 is 15 amino acids long. Germline loops: CDR1 MNHEY, CDR2 SVGAGI.

This rearrangement joins TRBV6-1 to TRBJ1-5, with D unclear. V dropped 2 bases and J dropped 0 bases, with 2 bases sitting between them. CDR1 MNHNS and CDR2 SASEGT come from the germline V gene. This CDR3 contains 13 residues. CDR3 DNA: TGTGCCAGCAGTGAACGTAGCAATCAGCCCCAGCATTTT. Protein product: CASSERSNQPQHF.

This clone was recorded once. The V gene is TRBV5-6, the J gene TRBJ2-5; 7 nucleotides line up with TRBD2. V was clipped by 6 bases and J by 5 bases; unmatched bases: 7. This CDR3 region has 13 residues. Germline V gene data show CDR1 as SGHDT and CDR2 as YYEEEE. The DNA of the CDR3 is TGTGCCAGCACCCTGGGGGGAGGGGAGACCCAGTACTTC. It codes for CASTLGGGETQYF. Filled out from reference TRBV5-6 and TRBJ2-5, the complete variable domain reads DAGVTQSPTHLIKTRGQQVTLRCSPKSGHDTVSWYQQALGQGPQFIFQYYEEEERQRGNFPDRFSGHQFPNYSSELNVNALLLGDSALYLCASTLGGGETQYFGPGTRLLVL.

The chain's CDR3 is CSVVNSDTEAFF. In DNA, the CDR3 is TGCAGCGTTGTTAATTCCGACACTGAAGCTTTCTTT. The chain combines TRBV29-1 with TRBJ1-1; unclear D gene. Between the trimmed V and J ends, which lost 4 bases and 3 bases, there was a span of 9 bases. This CDR3 has 12 residues. CDR1 SQVTM and CDR2 ANQGSEA come from the germline V gene. Using reference TRBV29-1 and TRBJ1-1 for the parts outside the CDR3, the full variable domain is SAVISQKPSRDICQRGTSLTIQCQVDSQVTMMFWYRQQPGQSLTLIATANQGSEATYESGFVIDKFPISRPNLTFSTLTVSNMSPEDSSIYLCSVVNSDTEAFFGQGTRLTVV.

The chain recombines TRBV2 with TRBJ2-4, with 9 bases that match TRBD1. The germline V gene encodes CDR1 SNHLY and CDR2 FYNNEI. The J segment lost 6 bases and the V segment lost 8 bases, leaving 8 bases of the junction unmatched. The CDR3 totals 14 residues. The CDR3 sequence: CASGGQGGGNIQYF. The CDR3 DNA is TGTGCCAGCGGGGGACAGGGCGGGGGAAACATTCAGTACTTC.

The chain recombines TRBV9 with TRBJ2-1; no firm D call. Germline values: CDR1 SGDLS, CDR2 YYNGEE. The CDR3 has 13 residues. V gave up 0 bases and J gave up 6 bases, with 7 bases separating them. The CDR3 DNA sequence: TGTGCCAGCAGCGTAGGGATCGTCAATGAGCAGTTCTTC. Protein product: CASSVGIVNEQFF. The whole variable domain, remainder taken from reference TRBV9 and TRBJ2-1, is DSGVTQTPKHLITATGQRVTLRCSPRSGDLSVYWYQQSLDQGLQFLIQYYNGEERAKGNILERFSAQQFPDLHSELNLSSLELGDSALYFCASSVGIVNEQFFGPGTRLTVL.

This chain links TRBV9 with TRBJ2-4, with D possibly being TRBD2 (5 bases). The CDR3 sequence is 16 residues long. V lost 0 bases and J 0 bases, leaving 10 bases between the germline ends. CDR1 SGDLS and CDR2 YYNGEE come from the germline V gene. As DNA, the CDR3 is TGTGCCAGCAGCGTAGATAGAGGGTCAGCCAAAAACATTCAGTACTTC. Translated, it gives CASSVDRGSAKNIQYF.

The chain carries TRBV15 and TRBJ1-2; TRBD1 agrees at 7 bases. V gave up 1 base and J gave up 6 bases; unmatched junction bases: 8. The CDR3 covers 15 residues. The germline V gene has CDR1 LNHNV and CDR2 YYDKDF (reference sequence). This CDR3 reads CATSRGQGLFHGYTF. The CDR3 region has the DNA TGTGCCACCAGCAGAGGACAGGGATTATTCCATGGCTACACCTTC.

The chain carries TRBV5-1 and TRBJ2-1; 8 nucleotides match TRBD1. Trimming at V came to 4 bases and at J to 1 base, leaving 10 bases not matched to a gene. The CDR3 spans 17 residues. Germline V gives CDR1 SGHRS, CDR2 YFSETQ. CDR3 region: CASSLGQGLFSYNEQFF. The CDR3 DNA reads TGCGCCAGCAGCCTCGGACAGGGACTCTTTTCCTACAATGAGCAGTTCTTC.